Each of the 21 T cell receptor beta chains below was sequenced from the same sample in a study of PD-1 blockade in classical Hodgkin lymphoma. After autologous stem cell transplantation all patients relapsed, and prior brentuximab vedotin exposure differed between cohorts. Assay used: immunoSEQ multiplex PCR; TCRdb lists only in-frame clones, some missing. The repertoire consists of about 14,000 clones, with around nine tenths occurring once and the leading ten covering about 40%. The source material was peripheral blood mononuclear cells (PBMCs), sampled at baseline. The receptor set was obtained from a human donor with classical Hodgkin lymphoma.

V and J are TRBV9 and TRBJ2-7; a possible D gene is TRBD2 (5 bases). Trimming cost V 4 bases and J 2 bases, with 7 bases left between them. Germline V CDR1 and CDR2: SGDLS, YYNGEE. This CDR3 has 12 residues. CDR3 region: CASSPGTYEQYF. The CDR3 DNA reads TGTGCCAGCAGCCCGGGGACCTACGAGCAGTACTTC.

This clone was picked up one time. The rearrangement joins TRBV19 to TRBJ1-1; a possible D gene is TRBD1 (5 bases). V was clipped by 2 bases and J by 3 bases, with 13 bases between them. Germline CDR1 and CDR2: LNHDA and SQIVND (reference sequence). The CDR3 contains 15 residues. The CDR3 DNA reads as TGTGCCAGTAGTATACAGGAGGGGCGGGACACTGAAGCTTTCTTT. It specifies CASSIQEGRDTEAFF.

V gene TRBV5-4 combines with J gene TRBJ1-6; TRBD1 is a possible D gene (5 bases). CDR1 SGHNT and CDR2 YYREEE come from the germline V gene (reference sequence). The CDR3 totals 12 residues. In DNA, the CDR3 is TGTGCAATTGGGGCAGGGAATTCACCCCTCCACTTT. Its protein product is CAIGAGNSPLHF.

This rearrangement joins TRBV30 to TRBJ2-1; 9 bases are shared with TRBD2. The germline V gene has CDR1 GTSNPN and CDR2 SVGIG (reference sequence). The V and J ends lost 0 bases and 10 bases, in that order; junction bases with no gene match: 7. The CDR3 length is 14 residues. CDR3 loop: CAWSVKLAGEEQFF. The CDR3 bases are TGTGCCTGGAGTGTCAAATTAGCGGGGGAAGAGCAGTTCTTC.

The chain recombines TRBV9 with TRBJ2-1; D gene unclear. There are 18 residues in the CDR3. CDR1 is SGDLS, CDR2 YYNGEE, per germline. Between the trimmed V and J ends, which lost 4 bases and 3 bases, there was a span of 23 bases. The CDR3: CASSPHPSFSYIYNEQFF. The CDR3, as DNA: TGTGCCAGCAGCCCTCATCCCTCCTTTAGTTACATCTACAATGAGCAGTTCTTC.

The V gene is TRBV13, the J gene TRBJ2-1; the D gene is possibly TRBD2 (6 bases). V was pared by 0 bases and J by 6 bases, with 12 bases between. The CDR3 contains 15 residues. Per germline, CDR1 PRHDT and CDR2 FYEKMQ (reference sequence). CDR3 protein: CASSLGPGLPNEQFF. CDR3 nucleotides: TGTGCCAGCAGCTTAGGACCGGGACTTCCCAATGAGCAGTTCTTC.

The J gene is TRBJ2-7, the V gene TRBV7-6, with 10 bases aligning to TRBD2. CDR1 is SGHVS and CDR2 is FNYEAQ in the germline V gene. This CDR3 comprises 15 residues. V was pared by 1 base and J by 0 bases, with 0 bases of the junction left unmatched. DNA for the CDR3: TGTGCCAGCAGCTTAGTAGCGGGGGGCTCCTACGAGCAGTACTTC. It specifies CASSLVAGGSYEQYF.

This chain links TRBV7-3 with TRBJ2-5; 10 bases match TRBD1. The germline V gene encodes CDR1 SGHTA and CDR2 FQGTGA. With V trimmed by 8 bases and J by 5 bases, 5 bases remained unmatched. The CDR3 is 13 amino acids. The CDR3 loop is CASGPDRGETQYF. The CDR3 bases are TGTGCCAGCGGCCCGGACAGGGGGGAGACCCAGTACTTC.

This clone was detected once. V and J are TRBV7-2 and TRBJ1-5; D remains ambiguous. Trimming took 5 bases from V and 4 from J, leaving 9 bases between them. This CDR3 spans 13 amino acids. From germline, CDR1 is SGHTA and CDR2 FQGNSA. DNA for the CDR3: TGTGCCAGCAGCACGCAGGAGAATCAGCCCCAGCATTTT. Its protein is CASSTQENQPQHF. The variable domain in full, completed from reference TRBV7-2 and TRBJ1-5, reads GAGVSQSPSNKVTEKGKDVELRCDPISGHTALYWYRQSLGQGLEFLIYFQGNSAPDKSGLPSDRFSAERTGGSVSTLTIQRTQQEDSAVYLCASSTQENQPQHFGDGTRLSIL.

This chain connects TRBV2 to TRBJ2-1; D is possibly TRBD2 (5 bases). V lost 8 bases and J lost 2, with 13 bases in between. The germline CDR1 and CDR2 sequences are SNHLY and FYNNEI. The CDR3 covers 14 residues. This chain's CDR3 is CASAPRVTYNEQFF. In DNA, the CDR3 is TGTGCCAGCGCGCCGCGGGTAACCTACAATGAGCAGTTCTTC.

The J gene is TRBJ2-1, the V gene TRBV23-1; tentative D call: TRBD1 (6 bases). TRBV23-1 is noted as an ORF with a role that remains uncertain. The CDR3 loop spans 19 amino acids. With 8 bases removed from V and 7 bases from J, the gap between germline ends came to 33 bases. CDR3 region: CASEPKGVLELRAGNEQFF. The CDR3 coding sequence is TGCGCCAGCGAGCCCAAGGGGGTATTGGAACTCCGAGCCGGGAATGAGCAGTTCTTC.

The V call is TRBV6-9, the J call TRBJ2-6, with a weak D call TRBD1 (7 bases). This CDR3 has 21 residues. The germline CDR1 and CDR2 sequences are MNHGY and SVAAGI. V was cut by 5 bases and J by 5 bases, with 31 bases left in between. The chain's CDR3 is CASSRRGPYDKVQSRANVLTF. The CDR3 bases are TGTGCCAGCAGTAGGAGGGGGCCTTACGACAAAGTACAAAGTCGGGCCAACGTCCTGACTTTC.

The chain joins TRBV27 to TRBJ1-1; TRBD1 matches 10 bases. Trimming at V came to 7 bases and at J to 5 bases, leaving 10 bases not matched to a gene. Germline CDR1 reads MNHEY; CDR2 reads SMNVEV (reference sequence). CDR3 size: 15 residues. CDR3 loop: CASTPSGTGATEAFF. CDR3 in DNA: TGTGCCAGCACCCCATCCGGGACAGGGGCAACTGAAGCTTTCTTT.

The chain couples TRBV30 to TRBJ1-5; no clear D gene. V lost 3 bases to trimming and J lost 4 bases, with 16 bases between them. From germline, CDR1 is GTSNPN and CDR2 SVGIG (reference sequence). This CDR3 spans 15 amino acids. In DNA, the CDR3 is TGTGCCTGGAGCCCCTCCGGGAGCCAAAATCAGCCCCAGCATTTT. It encodes CAWSPSGSQNQPQHF.

The chain couples TRBV6-5 to TRBJ1-5, with D perhaps matching TRBD1 (6 bases). Germline loops: CDR1 MNHEY, CDR2 SVGAGI. The CDR3 runs 15 residues. Trimming removed 8 bases at V and 0 bases at J, with 14 bases between. In nucleotides, the CDR3 is TGTGCCAGCGGCCGGACAGCCTATAGCAATCAGCCCCAGCATTTT. It codes for CASGRTAYSNQPQHF.

The V and J genes are TRBV28 and TRBJ2-6; tentative D call: TRBD2 (6 bases). The length of the CDR3 is 17 residues. V lost 6 bases to trimming and J lost 0 bases, with 15 bases between them. Germline CDR1 is MDHEN and CDR2 is SYDVKM. CDR3 sequence reads: CASRSGTASSGANVLTF. CDR3 DNA sequence: TGTGCCAGCAGGTCCGGGACTGCCAGCTCTGGGGCCAACGTCCTGACTTTC.

The chain links TRBV2 to TRBJ2-3; possible D gene TRBD2, 6 bases. V lost 4 bases and J lost 6, with 14 bases in between. The CDR3 extends over 14 amino acids. Germline CDR1 is SNHLY and CDR2 is FYNNEI. This chain's CDR3 is CASSVEGHADTQYF. CDR3 nucleotides: TGTGCCAGCAGTGTGGAGGGGCATGCGGATACGCAGTATTTT.

This chain uses TRBV28 with TRBJ1-2, with 8 nucleotides matching TRBD1. The germline CDR1 and CDR2 sequences are MDHEN and SYDVKM. This CDR3 has 15 amino acids. With 3 bases clipped from V and 0 bases from J, the junction kept 3 bases outside the gene matches. Written as DNA, the CDR3 is TGTGCCAGCAGTTTCCGGGACAGGACTAACTATGGCTACACCTTC. It codes for CASSFRDRTNYGYTF.

V and J are TRBV6-4 and TRBJ2-2; D not resolved. V was cut by 6 bases and J by 3 bases, with 8 bases left in between. The CDR3 extends over 13 amino acids. Germline V gene sequence: CDR1 MRHNA, CDR2 SNTAGT. The CDR3 bases are TGTGCCAGCAGGAAGGGTGACACCGGGGAGCTGTTTTTT. Its protein product is CASRKGDTGELFF.

A note on this clone: The junction does not match germline at one end; this may be a read error. The chain combines TRBV5-1 with TRBJ2-1; D gene ambiguous. Germline loops: CDR1 SGHRS, CDR2 YFSETQ. The CDR3 has 13 amino acids. Here the CDR3 reads CASSLDSYNEQFF. DNA for the CDR3: TGCGCCAGCAGTTTGGACTCCTACAATGAGCAGTTCTTC.

The V call is TRBV9, the J call TRBJ2-7, with TRBD2 as a possible D gene (6 bases). The CDR3 runs 17 residues. The ends were cut back, 0 bases at V and 0 bases at J, with 16 bases in the middle. Germline CDR1 is SGDLS and CDR2 is YYNGEE. The CDR3 loop reads CASSVGAGRLFSYEQYF. CDR3 in DNA: TGTGCCAGCAGCGTAGGGGCGGGGCGGCTTTTCTCCTACGAGCAGTACTTC.